Only one count was recorded for the clone carrying this T cell receptor beta chain. This sample is drawn from a study of shared clonotypes between healthy human individuals. This CDR3 has 14 amino acids. Germline V lookup: CDR1 SGDLS, CDR2 YYNGEE. With 0 bases removed from V and 9 bases from J, the gap between germline ends came to 14 bases. Sorted subsets were amplified in replicate PCRs using 200 to 250 ng DNA, approximately 30,000 T cell genomes. Using immunoSEQ multiplex PCR, the repertoire was profiled, and TCRdb retains in-frame clones only, with some absent. The sample contains about 1.5 million clones, approximately 98% of which appear only once.

This rearrangement joins TRBV9 to TRBJ2-3; D is undetermined. Sequenced sample: naive CD4+ T cells sorted from blood. The subset here: CD45RA+ positively selected. This sequence originates from a young man in good health. In DNA, the CDR3 is TGTGCCAGCAGCGTAGAGTTGGGAATAGGGACGCAGTATTTT. Amino acids: CASSVELGIGTQYF.